Shown below are 11 T cell receptor beta chains from a single sample sequenced in a study of blood T cells in healthy people across ages. The use of a sample-barcoded 5' primer and a J-beta primer mix characterized a second PCR of about 7 to 12 cycles. TCRdb re-called the 5' RACE reads through MiXCR, storing one row per CDR3 protein. Altogether about 2 million distinct CDR3 sequences are present, just under 50% being singletons, with the ten largest covering less than 2.5%. The specimen was blood. Every receptor here comes from a woman aged 40 to 50 in good health.

The V and J genes are TRBV12-3 or TRBV12-4 and TRBJ2-6; 9 bases fit TRBD2. The trim removed 7 bases at V and 4 bases at J, leaving 8 bases unmatched. This CDR3 spans 16 amino acids. For the CDR3, the DNA is TGTGCCAGCACCCCACTAGCGGGCGGCGGGGCCAACGTCCTGACTTTC. It codes for CASTPLAGGGANVLTF.

The V call is TRBV20-1, the J call TRBJ1-1; 9 nucleotides agree with TRBD1. CDR1 and CDR2 from the germline V gene are DFQATT and SNEGSKA (reference sequence). V lost 0 bases to trimming and J lost 3 bases; unmatched junction nucleotides: 5. The CDR3 has 15 amino acids. The CDR3 here is CSARDYRGRDTEAFF. As DNA, the CDR3 is TGCAGTGCTAGAGATTACAGGGGGCGCGACACTGAAGCTTTCTTT.

There are a few counts of this clonotype. V gene TRBV27 combines with J gene TRBJ2-5, with no clear D. The V and J ends lost 1 base and 5 bases respectively, with 8 bases between them. Looked up from germline, CDR1 is MNHEY and CDR2 is SMNVEV (reference sequence). The CDR3 covers 13 residues. Here the CDR3 DNA reads TGTGCCAGCAGTTTATGGCCTGGGGAGACCCAGTACTTC. Protein product: CASSLWPGETQYF.

This clonotype has a handful of counts. J is TRBJ2-4 and V is TRBV12-3 or TRBV12-4; D gene uncertain. Gene TRBJ2-7 matches the end of the DNA better, so the J call may be wrong. The CDR3 sequence is 13 residues long. The CDR3 reads CASSFLRTYEQYF. CDR3 nucleotide sequence: TGTGCCAGCAGTTTTTTGAGGACCTACGAGCAGTACTTC.

This clonotype was seen only a few times. This sequence joins TRBV7-2 and TRBJ1-5; no clear D. V dropped 1 base and J dropped 0 bases, with 7 bases sitting between them. The CDR3 spans 15 residues. Germline loops: CDR1 SGHTA, CDR2 FQGNSA. CDR3 bases: TGTGCCAGCAGCTTAGTGCAAGGTAGCAATCAGCCCCAGCATTTT. Amino acids: CASSLVQGSNQPQHF. Together with reference TRBV7-2 and TRBJ1-5, the CDR3 gives the full variable domain: GAGVSQSPSNKVTEKGKDVELRCDPISGHTALYWYRQSLGQGLEFLIYFQGNSAPDKSGLPSDRFSAERTGGSVSTLTIQRTQQEDSAVYLCASSLVQGSNQPQHFGDGTRLSIL.

This clonotype was counted only a few times. The V and J genes are TRBV15 and TRBJ2-3; no clear D gene. Trimming took off 7 bases at V and 0 bases at J, with 14 bases between the two ends. The CDR3 length is 15 residues. In germline, CDR1 is LNHNV, CDR2 YYDKDF (reference sequence). CDR3 protein: CATTPTLTSTDTQYF. The CDR3 DNA sequence: TGTGCCACCACCCCGACGCTAACTAGCACAGATACGCAGTATTTT. Full variable domain (missing parts from reference TRBV15 and TRBJ2-3): DAMVIQNPRYQVTQFGKPVTLSCSQTLNHNVMYWYQQKSSQAPKLLFHYYDKDFNNEADTPDNFQSRRPNTSFCFLDIRSPGLGDTAMYLCATTPTLTSTDTQYFGPGTRLTVL.

The chain carries TRBV25-1 and TRBJ1-2; D gene unclear. Germline values: CDR1 MGHDK, CDR2 SYGVNS. This CDR3 has 11 amino acids. V was cut by 3 bases and J by 8 bases, with 7 bases left in between. CDR3 protein: CASSDVGGYTF. The CDR3 nucleotides are TGTGCCAGCAGTGACGTCGGAGGCTACACCTTC.

The chain joins TRBV10-3 to TRBJ2-7; D may be TRBD1 (5 bases). From germline, CDR1 is ENHRY and CDR2 SYGVKD. The V end was cut by 4 bases, the J end by 2 bases, with 15 bases between. The CDR3 spans 15 residues. The CDR3 DNA follows: TGTGCCATCAGTGGGGGCCCCCAGGAGACCTACGAGCAGTACTTC. Its translation: CAISGGPQETYEQYF.

The rearrangement links TRBV9 to TRBJ1-5; D unresolved. Trimming cost V 0 bases and J 3 bases, with 10 bases left between them. This CDR3 comprises 15 residues. Germline V gene sequence: CDR1 SGDLS, CDR2 YYNGEE. CDR3 sequence: CASSVAGGSNQPQHF. The CDR3 DNA is TGTGCCAGCAGCGTAGCTGGCGGATCCAATCAGCCCCAGCATTTT. The full variable domain, with the rest looked up from reference TRBV9 and TRBJ1-5, is DSGVTQTPKHLITATGQRVTLRCSPRSGDLSVYWYQQSLDQGLQFLIQYYNGEERAKGNILERFSAQQFPDLHSELNLSSLELGDSALYFCASSVAGGSNQPQHFGDGTRLSIL.

V and J are TRBV29-1 and TRBJ2-1, with TRBD2 as a possible D gene (5 bases). The germline V gene has CDR1 SQVTM and CDR2 ANQGSEA. This CDR3 has 19 amino acids. V was cut by 7 bases and J by 4 bases, with 32 bases left in between. The CDR3, as DNA: TGCAGCGCCGAAGGAGAAGAAGCGGCGGCCTTTACCCTATACAATGAGCAGTTCTTC. Translating it yields CSAEGEEAAAFTLYNEQFF.

The chain uses TRBV11-2 and TRBJ2-3; D remains unclear. Germline lookup yields CDR1 SGHAT and CDR2 FQNNGV. The CDR3 length is 16 residues. V was cut by 1 base and J by 0 bases, with 11 bases left in between. The CDR3 here is CASSLGRKTSTDTQYF. In DNA, the CDR3 is TGTGCCAGCAGCTTAGGACGGAAAACTAGCACAGATACGCAGTATTTT.